These 10 T cell receptor beta chains came from one sample sequenced in a study of beta chain features in type 1 diabetes. Their antigen targets remain unknown. Study results and caveats: The study found moderately but significantly shorter TCRB CDR3s in all four CD4+ subsets of Type 1 diabetes patients.

Expressed TCRB transcripts were sequenced after all isolated RNA was converted to cDNA. Sequencing used immunoSEQ multiplex PCR; TCRdb keeps in-frame clones, though not all of them. There are around 710,000 clones in the sample; 12% occur only once, and more than 0.1% lies in the top ten. Sequenced sample: naive CD4+ T cells from blood. These TCRs come from a man aged 25-45 years with type 1 diabetes.

There are a few counts of this clone. This rearrangement joins TRBV11-2 to TRBJ1-1; possibly TRBD1 for D (5 bases). Germline-derived CDR1 and CDR2 are SGHAT and FQNNGV. Trimming took off 2 bases at V and 2 bases at J, with 9 bases between the two ends. The CDR3 contains 14 residues. Here the CDR3 reads CASSLRRGNTEAFF. The CDR3, as DNA: TGTGCCAGCAGCTTAAGGCGGGGCAACACTGAAGCTTTCTTT.

This clone was detected only a few times. This rearrangement joins TRBV9 to TRBJ2-7, with 8 nucleotides matching TRBD2. Trimming removed 3 bases from V and 8 bases from J; junction bases left unmatched: 10. This CDR3 is 14 amino acids long. Per the germline V gene, CDR1 is SGDLS and CDR2 is YYNGEE. Here the CDR3 reads CASSGSGTHVQQYF. CDR3 DNA sequence: TGTGCCAGCAGCGGTAGCGGGACGCATGTTCAGCAGTACTTC.

This clone appeared a few times. The CDR3 DNA reads as TGTGCCAGTTCGACAGGGATGAGCAATCAGCCCCAGCATTTT. This encodes CASSTGMSNQPQHF. J is TRBJ1-5 and V is TRBV6-5; 7 bases line up with TRBD1. With 9 bases clipped from V and 1 base from J, the junction kept 6 bases outside the gene matches. Per the germline V gene, CDR1 is MNHEY and CDR2 is SVGAGI. This CDR3 spans 14 amino acids.

This chain connects TRBV6-5 to TRBJ2-6, with D perhaps TRBD1 or TRBD2 (5 bases each). The ends were cut back, 2 bases at V and 2 bases at J, with 7 bases in the middle. This CDR3 is 15 amino acids long. Germline V gene lookup returns CDR1 MNHEY and CDR2 SVGAGI. In DNA form, the CDR3 reads TGTGCCAGCAGTTACGGGACCCCTGGGGCCAACGTCCTGACTTTC. This gives the protein CASSYGTPGANVLTF.

The sample holds a few counts of this clone. V gene TRBV7-9 combines with J gene TRBJ1-2, with D unresolved. V shed 1 base and J shed 5 bases, with 5 bases lying between them. The CDR3 extends over 12 amino acids. Germline V gene sequence: CDR1 SEHNR, CDR2 FQNEAQ (reference sequence). The CDR3 reads CASSLGRYGYTF. The CDR3 bases are TGTGCCAGCAGCTTAGGCCGGTATGGCTACACCTTC.

This clone was counted between two and nine times. One junction end does not reproduce the germline sequence, and a read error may be involved. This chain connects TRBV7-7 to TRBJ2-3; 9 nucleotides agree with TRBD2. CDR3 length: 15 amino acids. Germline loops: CDR1 SSHAT, CDR2 FNYEAQ (reference sequence). This CDR3 reads CASSPLAGDTDTQYF. The CDR3 bases are TGTGCTAGCAGCCCTTTAGCGGGGGACACAGATACGCAGTATTTT.

This chain connects TRBV7-2 to TRBJ1-2; 8 bases map to TRBD1. This CDR3 is built from 14 residues. Germline V gene data show CDR1 as SGHTA and CDR2 as FQGNSA. Trimming cost V 1 base and J 5 bases; bases outside gene matches: 3. CDR3 in DNA: TGTGCCAGCAGCTTAGGACAGGGGATTTATGGCTACACCTTC. It specifies CASSLGQGIYGYTF.

The chain uses TRBV11-1 and TRBJ2-2; the match to TRBD1 covers 7 bases. The CDR3 consists of 16 residues. Germline CDR1 and CDR2: SGHAT and FQDESV (reference sequence). With 0 bases clipped from V and 1 base from J, the junction kept 2 bases outside the gene matches. The chain's CDR3 is CASSLARTGNTGELFF. Here the CDR3 DNA reads TGTGCCAGCAGCTTAGCCCGGACAGGGAACACCGGGGAGCTGTTTTTT.

V usage is TRBV4-3 and J usage is TRBJ2-2; D gene uncertain. Germline V lookup: CDR1 LGHNA, CDR2 YSLEER. CDR3 length: 13 residues. Trimming stripped 0 bases from V and 7 bases from J, with 6 bases between. The CDR3 DNA sequence: TGCGCCAGCAGCCAAGATTATAACGGGGAGCTGTTTTTT. It codes for CASSQDYNGELFF.

This clone was seen a few times. The chain is built from TRBV5-4 and TRBJ2-5; 7 bases agree with TRBD1. The germline CDR1 and CDR2 sequences are SGHNT and YYREEE (reference sequence). With V trimmed by 3 bases and J by 3 bases, 5 bases remained unmatched. The CDR3 runs 14 residues. The CDR3 nucleotides are TGTGCCAGCAGCTCGTTGACAGGGAAAGAGACCCAGTACTTC. Protein sequence: CASSSLTGKETQYF.